These T cell receptor beta chains were read from a single sample in a study of T cells in Graves' hyperthyroidism and ophthalmopathy. TCRdb fed the multiplex PCR reads into MiXCR, producing one record per CDR3 protein. This sample has some 250,000 distinct CDR3 sequences, with about 14% found just once. What was sequenced was blood. These receptors were collected from a woman in her thirties or forties with Graves' hyperthyroidism that later progressed to Graves' ophthalmopathy. CDR3s include the opening cysteine and the closing phenylalanine or tryptophan.

j_call v_call cdr3_aa
TRBJ2-7 TRBV5-5 CASSYRDSLYEQYF
TRBJ1-1 TRBV18 CASSPVSVTEAFF
TRBJ2-2 TRBV9 CASSGRQGWTGELFF
TRBJ2-2 TRBV7-3 CASREGASTGELFF
TRBJ2-2 TRBV7-2 CASSLPPVGTGELFF
TRBJ2-2 TRBV6-1 CASSPTRDRDTGELFF
TRBJ1-1 TRBV18 CASSLTTGQTEAFF
TRBJ1-4 TRBV4-1 CASIQDEQGARKLFF
TRBJ2-1 TRBV7-9 CASSLANSYNEQFF
TRBJ2-3 TRBV2 CASSVLAGGPDTQYF
TRBJ2-3 TRBV6-5 CASSYSPGGADTQYF
TRBJ2-5 TRBV9 CASSVGGQPQETQYF
TRBJ2-7 TRBV11-2 CASSALRFVRLAGAYEQYF
TRBJ1-3 TRBV3-1 CASSQVDVGNTIYF
TRBJ1-2 TRBV6-1 CASSEGQGLYGYTF
TRBJ2-7 TRBV6-5 CASSYGQGSWYEQYF
TRBJ2-7 TRBV27 CASSLSRTSGSKEQYF
TRBJ2-5 TRBV7-3 CASSPQGTQETQYF
TRBJ2-7 TRBV28 CASSPLGWPAYEQYF
TRBJ1-4 TRBV29-1 CSVGRTGSDEKLFF
TRBJ2-3 TRBV7-9 CASSHHNLVDSTDTQYF
TRBJ2-7 TRBV7-3 CASTFPRAGDTYEQYF
TRBJ1-4 TRBV19 CASSLTTSGRAENTEKLFF
TRBJ1-3 TRBV7-9 CASSQGTGLTGDSIYF
TRBJ2-3 TRBV6-1 CASSSTPQTDTQYF
TRBJ2-1 TRBV20-1 CSATFGGRHNNEQFF
TRBJ2-7 TRBV19 CASRQGSTEQYF
TRBJ2-7 TRBV28 CASSTGLSDEQYF
TRBJ2-7 TRBV20-1 CSASGPRDSAYEQYF
TRBJ2-1 TRBV12-3/TRBV12-4 CASSPRGQGALSYNEQFF
TRBJ2-6 TRBV12-3/TRBV12-4 CASSLVSGRISSGANVLTF
TRBJ2-5 TRBV7-9 CASSPPTGLETQYF
TRBJ2-7 TRBV28 CASSLYGTGSPYEQYF
TRBJ2-5 TRBV7-9 CASSLRGGDRLTQYF
TRBJ1-2 TRBV2 CASSEDYKPYGYTF